The present entry profiles one T cell receptor (beta chain) with its context. The CDR3 is made up of 14 amino acids. The trim removed 9 bases at V and 5 bases at J, leaving 12 bases unmatched. Germline values: CDR1 MRHNA, CDR2 SNTAGT. This record belongs to a study of shared clonotypes between healthy human individuals. Study at large: The study enrolled a couple of women and a few men aged 18 to 49. There were three CD4 naive, three CD4 memory, two CD8 naive and one CD8 memory plates per donor.

Libraries were prepared by immunoSEQ multiplex PCR; TCRdb keeps only in-frame clonotypes and omits some of them. The repertoire holds roughly 330,000 clones, with about 74% as singletons. This receptor was obtained from a man aged 25-40 years in good health. The sequenced sample was memory CD4+ T cells sorted from blood. Subset: CD45RA-negative fraction. The chain recombines TRBV6-4 with TRBJ2-5; 7 positions match TRBD2. The CDR3 is CASNWGGPGETQYF. As DNA, the CDR3 is TGTGCCAGTAATTGGGGAGGGCCAGGGGAGACCCAGTACTTC.